Below, 23 T cell receptor beta chains from the same sample are listed, as sequenced in a study of response to subunit inactivated influenza vaccine. TCRdb independently ran MiXCR on the RT-PCR reads; one entry per CDR3 protein. The table shows a few hundred thousand distinct CDR3 sequences, with around 11% occurring only once. The sample also formed part of further work on T cells expressing NK-cell markers. Turning to that study: UMIs accompanied the 5'RACE template switching by which TCR beta cDNA was made.

The sequenced sample was PBMCs from blood, obtained on the day of vaccination. Source of these receptors: a man between 45 and 60 years old who received an inactivated influenza vaccine.

This chain connects TRBV28 to TRBJ2-5; the match to TRBD1 covers 8 bases. CDR1 and CDR2 (germline): MDHEN, SYDVKM. There are 15 residues in the CDR3. Trimming at V came to 9 bases and at J to 5 bases, leaving 14 bases not matched to a gene. The CDR3 sequence: CASPPPGGGFETQYF. The DNA for the CDR3 is TGTGCCAGTCCCCCCCCAGGGGGCGGTTTCGAGACCCAGTACTTC.

This clonotype appeared many times. The chain links TRBV3-1 to TRBJ2-3; D might be TRBD1 (6 bases). V lost 6 bases, J lost 3 bases, and 13 bases lay in between. Germline V CDR1 and CDR2: LGHDT, YNNKEL (reference sequence). The CDR3 contains 14 residues. CDR3 in DNA: TGTGCCAGCAGTGCTGATACAGGGACAGATACGCAGTATTTT. Translated: CASSADTGTDTQYF.

The table lists this clonotype with a few counts. The chain joins TRBV7-2 to TRBJ1-5; unclear D gene. Trimming shortened V by 5 bases and J by 3 bases, and 11 bases separated the two germline ends. The V gene's germline CDR1 is SGHTA and CDR2 FQGNSA. CDR3 length equals 14 residues. CDR3 protein: CASSPLGTNQPQHF. The CDR3 nucleotides read TGTGCCAGCAGCCCGTTAGGTACCAATCAGCCCCAGCATTTT.

The rearrangement joins TRBV28 to TRBJ2-2, with D possibly TRBD1 on 5 matching bases. This CDR3 is built from 14 residues. The V and J ends lost 7 bases and 7 bases respectively, with 16 bases between them. Looked up from germline, CDR1 is MDHEN and CDR2 is SYDVKM. CDR3 DNA sequence: TGTGCCAGCATCAGGGATCACGCCGGCGGGGAGCTGTTTTTT. Translation gives CASIRDHAGGELFF.

The CDR3 sequence is CASSLAAAPGNTEAFF. The CDR3 DNA reads TGTGCCAGCAGCTTAGCCGCCGCGCCGGGCAACACTGAAGCTTTCTTT. The V call is TRBV7-8, the J call TRBJ1-1; the D is unclear. V dropped 0 bases and J dropped 2 bases, with 13 bases sitting between them. Per germline, CDR1 SGHVS and CDR2 FQNEAQ. The CDR3 loop spans 16 amino acids.

The chain uses TRBV5-1 and TRBJ2-7; tentative D call: TRBD1 (6 bases). The V end was cut by 0 bases, the J end by 2 bases, with 12 bases between. CDR1 SGHRS and CDR2 YFSETQ come from the germline V gene. This CDR3 has 15 residues. The CDR3 here is CASSLAGTFTYEQYF. The CDR3, as DNA: TGCGCCAGCAGCTTGGCGGGGACATTTACCTACGAGCAGTACTTC.

This clonotype was seen a handful of times. The chain employs TRBV7-2 and TRBJ2-3; a weak D match, TRBD2 (6 bases). Germline V lookup: CDR1 SGHTA, CDR2 FQGNSA. The CDR3 is 12 residues long. The V end lost 1 base, the J end lost 8 bases, and 7 bases lay between the germline ends. CDR3 DNA sequence: TGTGCCAGCAGCTTAGGGAGGGTTACGCAGTATTTT. Translated, it gives CASSLGRVTQYF.

This clonotype came up a few times. V and J are TRBV5-1 and TRBJ2-1, with 9 bases identical to TRBD1. V was pared by 3 bases and J by 5 bases, with 9 bases of the junction left unmatched. This CDR3 region has 16 residues. Per the germline V gene, CDR1 is SGHRS and CDR2 is YFSETQ. The CDR3 region is CASSSYTGGRDNEQFF. CDR3 coding DNA: TGCGCCAGCAGCTCATACACAGGGGGCAGGGACAATGAGCAGTTCTTC.

This clonotype was seen more than once but under ten times. The chain joins TRBV29-1 to TRBJ2-7; 12 bases match TRBD2. Per germline, CDR1 SQVTM and CDR2 ANQGSEA. V was clipped by 5 bases and J by 1 base; unmatched bases: 12. The length of the CDR3 is 17 residues. CDR3 protein: CSVRLFGGLAGSYEQYF. DNA of the CDR3: TGCAGCGTTCGTCTTTTTGGCGGACTAGCGGGGTCCTACGAGCAGTACTTC.

The chain uses TRBV7-9 and TRBJ2-2; 9 bases line up with TRBD1. Germline CDR1 SEHNR, CDR2 FQNEAQ (reference sequence). The CDR3 covers 16 residues. V lost 6 bases to trimming and J lost 3 bases; unmatched junction nucleotides: 8. CDR3 bases: TGTGCCAGCAGACAACAGGGGGCTAAGGACACCGGGGAGCTGTTTTTT. This translates into CASRQQGAKDTGELFF.

J is TRBJ1-2 and V is TRBV10-3; tentative D call: TRBD1 (5 bases). The CDR3 covers 12 residues. Germline CDR1 ENHRY, CDR2 SYGVKD. V was cut by 6 bases and J by 7 bases, with 12 bases left in between. For the CDR3, the DNA is TGTGCCATCAGCCAAGGGGATCTTGGCTACACCTTC. Translating gives CAISQGDLGYTF.

The V gene is TRBV4-3, the J gene TRBJ1-5; D gene uncertain. The CDR3 sequence is 15 residues long. The V gene lost 6 bases and the J gene lost 0 bases, with 12 bases spanning the gap. Germline V lookup: CDR1 LGHNA, CDR2 YSLEER. Here the CDR3 DNA reads TGCGCCAGCAGTCGGACGGTTAATAGCAATCAGCCCCAGCATTTT. This encodes CASSRTVNSNQPQHF.

This rearrangement joins TRBV30 to TRBJ2-6, with D unclear. V lost 1 base to trimming and J lost 0 bases, with 1 base between them. The CDR3 spans 13 residues. Germline loops: CDR1 GTSNPN, CDR2 SVGIG (reference sequence). CDR3: CAWSGSGANVLTF. The CDR3 DNA is TGTGCCTGGAGTGGCTCTGGGGCCAACGTCCTGACTTTC.

In this sample, this clonotype turned up a few times. V gene TRBV18 combines with J gene TRBJ2-7, with no clear D. V lost 6 bases and J 4 bases, leaving 7 bases between the germline ends. Germline CDR1 reads KGHSH; CDR2 reads LQKENI. The CDR3 is made up of 11 amino acids. The CDR3 spells CASSVEYEQYF. The CDR3 nucleotides are TGTGCCAGCTCGGTTGAATACGAGCAGTACTTC.

This clonotype was detected ten times or more. V gene TRBV15 combines with J gene TRBJ2-2, with a possible D match to TRBD1 (6 bases). The CDR3 sequence is 16 residues long. Trimming removed 0 bases at V and 1 base at J, with 9 bases between. Germline CDR1 and CDR2: LNHNV and YYDKDF (reference sequence). This CDR3 reads CATSRDRRGNTGELFF. The CDR3 DNA reads as TGTGCCACCAGCAGAGATCGCAGGGGGAACACCGGGGAGCTGTTTTTT.

The chain is built from TRBV20-1 and TRBJ2-5; D unresolved. V was pared by 0 bases and J by 4 bases, with 12 bases between. Germline lookup yields CDR1 DFQATT and CDR2 SNEGSKA (reference sequence). The CDR3 runs to 14 residues. The CDR3 DNA sequence: TGCAGTGCTAGAGACGGGCGTGGCCGAGAGACCCAGTACTTC. It translates to CSARDGRGRETQYF.

This clonotype was seen more than once but under ten times. The gene calls are TRBV5-5 and TRBJ2-7; tentative D call: TRBD1 (5 bases). Germline-derived CDR1 and CDR2 are SGHKS and YYEKEE (reference sequence). CDR3 length equals 15 residues. V lost 0 bases to trimming and J lost 4 bases, with 14 bases between them. The CDR3, as DNA: TGTGCCAGCAGCTTGGGGCAGGGTCGAGGATACGAGCAGTACTTC. Its translation: CASSLGQGRGYEQYF.

This clonotype was seen only a few times. The J gene is TRBJ2-6, the V gene TRBV9; 7 bases align to TRBD1. This CDR3 comprises 17 residues. V shed 0 bases and J 1 base; nucleotides not matched to a gene: 4. Germline-derived CDR1 and CDR2 are SGDLS and YYNGEE. The CDR3 here is CASSVGTGSSGANVLTF. The CDR3 bases are TGTGCCAGCAGCGTAGGGACAGGTAGTTCTGGGGCCAACGTCCTGACTTTC.

The rearrangement joins TRBV20-1 to TRBJ2-1; 8 bases are a match to TRBD1. Per germline, CDR1 DFQATT and CDR2 SNEGSKA (reference sequence). Trimming removed 8 bases from V and 1 base from J; junction bases left unmatched: 1. The CDR3 spans 12 residues. CDR3 protein: CSTGGSYNEQFF. DNA for the CDR3: TGCAGTACAGGGGGTTCCTACAATGAGCAGTTCTTC.

This clonotype was picked up a small number of times. This chain connects TRBV5-1 to TRBJ2-7; D unclear. Germline CDR1 and CDR2: SGHRS and YFSETQ. V lost 1 base and J lost 1, with 9 bases in between. The CDR3 totals 14 residues. The CDR3 coding sequence is TGCGCCAGCAGCTTGTCCGCCAATTCCTACGAGCAGTACTTC. It codes for CASSLSANSYEQYF.

The chain uses TRBV20-1 and TRBJ2-2; D assignment may be TRBD1 or TRBD2 (6 bases each). This CDR3 has 15 amino acids. CDR1 is DFQATT, CDR2 SNEGSKA, per germline (reference sequence). Trimming took off 1 base at V and 1 base at J, with 10 bases between the two ends. DNA of the CDR3: TGCAGTGCTAGAGGGGGGGCGGGGAACACCGGGGAGCTGTTTTTT. This translates into CSARGGAGNTGELFF.

There are a few counts of this clonotype. The genes are TRBV4-2 and TRBJ2-1; TRBD2 agrees at 10 bases. Trimming took 3 bases from V and 7 from J; bases not matched to a gene: 9. The CDR3 is made up of 16 amino acids. Germline CDR1 reads LGHNA; CDR2 reads YNFKEQ. The CDR3 loop reads CASSHLAGAQGNEQFF. CDR3 sequence (DNA): TGTGCCAGCAGCCACCTAGCGGGAGCCCAGGGTAATGAGCAGTTCTTC.

This clonotype was counted between two and nine times. This chain links TRBV5-1 with TRBJ1-4, with a weak D call TRBD1 (6 bases). CDR1 and CDR2 (germline): SGHRS, YFSETQ. The CDR3 totals 15 residues. V was clipped by 2 bases and J by 4 bases, with 12 bases between them. CDR3 protein: CASSFLQGSNEKLFF. The CDR3 bases are TGCGCCAGCAGCTTTTTACAGGGAAGTAATGAAAAACTGTTTTTT.